These T cell receptor beta chains were read from a single sample in a study of T cells after somatic rescue of genetic block. Sequenced by immunoSEQ multiplex PCR; TCRdb stores in-frame clones only, minus some. The sample shows 85,000 to 90,000 clones, approximately 90% of them seen only once. Sequencing used peripheral blood mononuclear cells (PBMCs). These receptors were collected from a woman under 30. Both conserved end residues are part of each CDR3. A D gene is named only where the DNA matches it firmly. Size tells how often a clone was seen (once, few, many) or the class of an expanded clone, and some rows leave it out.

size | length | J | V | D | DNA | CDR3
. | 14 | TRBJ2-7 | TRBV11-2 | . | TGTGCCAGCAGCTTAGCAGGGGCCCCCTACGAGCAGTACTTC | CASSLAGAPYEQYF
. | 15 | TRBJ1-1 | TRBV4-3 | TRBD1 | TGCGCCAGCAGCCAGGAGGGGACAGGGCGAACTGAAGCTTTCTTT | CASSQEGTGRTEAFF
. | 11 | TRBJ2-5 | TRBV5-1 | . | TGCGCCAGCAGCTTAGAAGAGACCCAGTACTTC | CASSLEETQYF
. | 13 | TRBJ2-7 | TRBV5-5 | TRBD1 | TGTGCCAGCAGCTGGACAGGGGGCTACGAGCAGTACTTC | CASSWTGGYEQYF
. | 15 | TRBJ1-1 | TRBV6-6 | . | TGTGCCAGCACCCCCCGGCCCACGGGGAACACTGAAGCTTTCTTT | CASTPRPTGNTEAFF
. | 12 | TRBJ1-5 | TRBV15 | . | TGTGCCACCAGTCTCGTCAATCAGCCCCAGCATTTT | CATSLVNQPQHF
. | 14 | TRBJ1-2 | TRBV5-1 | TRBD1 | TGCGCCAGCAGCCCGGGACAGACAGTAGCTGGCTACACCTTC | CASSPGQTVAGYTF
. | 15 | TRBJ1-5 | TRBV27 | . | TGTGCCAGCAGTCTGACAGGCGCCAACAATCAGCCCCAGCATTTT | CASSLTGANNQPQHF
. | 16 | TRBJ1-1 | TRBV7-8 | TRBD1 | TGTGCCAGCAGCTTAGCGCCGACAGGGACGAACACTGAAGCTTTCTTT | CASSLAPTGTNTEAFF
. | 16 | TRBJ2-2 | TRBV14 | TRBD2 | TGTGCCAGCAGCCCTTATAGCGGGAGCCTCACCGGGGAGCTGTTTTTT | CASSPYSGSLTGELFF
. | 15 | TRBJ1-3 | TRBV5-1 | . | TGCGCCAGCAGACCATATAGCTCGGGGGGAAACACCATATATTTT | CASRPYSSGGNTIYF
. | 15 | TRBJ2-5 | TRBV30 | . | TGTGCCTGGAGGACGATAGACCGACACCAAGAGACCCAGTACTTC | CAWRTIDRHQETQYF
. | 15 | TRBJ2-7 | TRBV27 | . | TGTGCCGGCAGTTTACGACCCGGGCCCACCTACGAGCAGTACTTC | CAGSLRPGPTYEQYF
few | 16 | TRBJ2-7 | TRBV7-9 | TRBD1 | TGTGCCAGCAGCTCGACCCGGGACAGGGGAGGGGACGAGCAGTACTTC | CASSSTRDRGGDEQYF
. | 13 | TRBJ2-3 | TRBV5-1 | . | TGCGCCAGCAGCGGGGTAGGCACAGATACGCAGTATTTT | CASSGVGTDTQYF
. | 15 | TRBJ2-7 | TRBV28 | TRBD2 | TGTGCCAGCAGTTTCTTGCGGGAGCAATACTACGAGCAGTACTTC | CASSFLREQYYEQYF
. | 16 | TRBJ1-1 | TRBV27 | TRBD1 | TGTGCCAGCAGTTTTCTCGGACAGGGGGCGGTCACTGAAGCTTTCTTT | CASSFLGQGAVTEAFF
. | 13 | TRBJ2-2 | TRBV5-1 | . | TGCGCCAGCAGCTTCCGGGAGCCCGGGGAGCTGTTTTTT | CASSFREPGELFF
. | 16 | TRBJ2-7 | TRBV7-2 | TRBD2 | TGTGCCAGCAGCTTAGGGGGGGTCCTAGCGGGCTACGAGCAGTACTTC | CASSLGGVLAGYEQYF
. | 13 | TRBJ2-1 | TRBV19 | . | TGTGCCAGTAGTATACGGGGGAGCGGTGAGCAGTTCTTC | CASSIRGSGEQFF
. | 16 | TRBJ2-5 | TRBV2 | TRBD2 | TGTGCCAGCAGTGGAGGTTTGCGGGGGGGGCAAGAGACCCAGTACTTC | CASSGGLRGGQETQYF
. | 17 | TRBJ1-5 | TRBV5-1 | TRBD1 | TGCGCCAGCAGCTTAACAGGGGGTCCGAGTAGCAATCAGCCCCAGCATTTT | CASSLTGGPSSNQPQHF
. | 14 | TRBJ1-1 | TRBV27 | . | TGTGCCAGCAGTTTATCGTCGGGGGGCACTGAAGCTTTCTTT | CASSLSSGGTEAFF
once | 18 | TRBJ1-5 | TRBV7-9 | . | TGTGCCAGCAGCTTAGACAGCTCAGAATTCGGAAAGGATCAGCCCCAGCATTTT | CASSLDSSEFGKDQPQHF
. | 15 | TRBJ1-1 | TRBV27 | . | TGTGCCAGCAGTTTAAGGTGGGAAGGGGACACTGAAGCTTTCTTT | CASSLRWEGDTEAFF
. | 15 | TRBJ2-7 | TRBV6-5 | . | TGTGCCAGCAGTTACTCTGATTTCTCTTCCTACGAGCAGTACTTC | CASSYSDFSSYEQYF
once | 15 | TRBJ1-4 | TRBV27 | . | TGTGCCAGCAGTAGAGCCTTTGCAACTAATGAAAAACTGTTTTTT | CASSRAFATNEKLFF
. | 17 | TRBJ2-5 | TRBV18 | . | TGTGCCAGCTCACCATTAAAGTTAGAACTAGGCGGTGAGACCCAGTACTTC | CASSPLKLELGGETQYF
. | 13 | TRBJ2-2 | TRBV28 | TRBD2 | TGTGCCAGCAGGCTAGCGGGCACCGGGGAGCTGTTTTTT | CASRLAGTGELFF
few | 12 | TRBJ1-2 | TRBV18 | . | TGTGCCAGCTCACCCAGGTCGGATGGCTACACCTTC | CASSPRSDGYTF
few | 11 | TRBJ1-2 | TRBV29-1 | . | TGCAGCGTTGTGGGGAGGGACGGCTACACCTTC | CSVVGRDGYTF
. | 17 | TRBJ2-1 | TRBV7-9 | . | TGTGCCAGCAGCCTCCCTCCGGGGATCCGCTCCTACAATGAGCAGTTCTTC | CASSLPPGIRSYNEQFF
. | 12 | TRBJ1-5 | TRBV30 | . | TGTGCCTGGGCAGCGGTCGGGGGGCCCCAGCATTTT | CAWAAVGGPQHF
once | 15 | TRBJ2-7 | TRBV5-1 | TRBD2 | TGCGCCAGCAGCTTGGGGCAAGCGGGAGTCGGTGAGCAGTACTTC | CASSLGQAGVGEQYF
. | 12 | TRBJ1-4 | TRBV18 | . | TGTGCCAGCGCGACCAAAAATGAAAAACTGTTTTTT | CASATKNEKLFF
. | 13 | TRBJ1-1 | TRBV2 | TRBD1 | TGTGCCAGCAGCCGGGACAGTAACACTGAAGCTTTCTTT | CASSRDSNTEAFF
. | 12 | TRBJ2-7 | TRBV12-5 | . | TGTGCTAGTGGTCGGGAGTTCGGCGAGCAGTACTTC | CASGREFGEQYF
once | 13 | TRBJ2-3 | TRBV6-4 | . | TGTGCCAGCAGTGCGGCCAGCACAGATACGCAGTATTTT | CASSAASTDTQYF
. | 17 | TRBJ2-1 | TRBV19 | TRBD2 | TGTGCCAGTAGTATAGGAGGGCCGGGGACTAGCGTCAATGAGCAGTTCTTC | CASSIGGPGTSVNEQFF
. | 13 | TRBJ2-3 | TRBV5-1 | . | TGCGCCACCTCCGGACAGCCCACAGATACGCAGTATTTT | CATSGQPTDTQYF
. | 14 | TRBJ2-3 | TRBV2 | . | TGTGCCAGCAGGGAGGGACCGTCAAAAGATACGCAGTATTTT | CASREGPSKDTQYF
. | 16 | TRBJ1-3 | TRBV7-2 | TRBD1 | TGTGCCAGCAGCTTAACAGGGGGAAGCTCTGGAAACACCATATATTTT | CASSLTGGSSGNTIYF
. | 13 | TRBJ2-3 | TRBV5-1 | . | TGCGCCAGCAGCCCGGAGGGGGCGCCGACGCAGTATTTT | CASSPEGAPTQYF
. | 15 | TRBJ1-4 | TRBV7-9 | . | TGTGCCAGCAGCCCTACTCGTCTACCTAATGAAAAACTGTTTTTT | CASSPTRLPNEKLFF
. | 16 | TRBJ1-5 | TRBV15 | . | TGTGCCACCAGCAGTGGTAGGGGCAATAGCAATCAGCCCCAGCATTTT | CATSSGRGNSNQPQHF
. | 16 | TRBJ2-5 | TRBV4-2 | . | TGTGCCAGCAGCCAATTAGCGAGAGGGGGGACAGAGACCCAGTACTTC | CASSQLARGGTETQYF
few | 14 | TRBJ2-3 | TRBV10-3 | TRBD2 | TGTGCCATCACGGGGAGCGGGGGCACAGATACGCAGTATTTT | CAITGSGGTDTQYF
. | 15 | TRBJ1-5 | TRBV28 | TRBD1 | TGTGCCAGCAGTTTATTGGGACAGCTCAATCAGCCCCAACATTTT | CASSLLGQLNQPQHF
. | 14 | TRBJ1-1 | TRBV5-1 | TRBD1 | TGCGCCAGCAGCAGCGGACAGGGGGGAACTGAAGCTTTCTTT | CASSSGQGGTEAFF
. | 18 | TRBJ2-1 | TRBV4-3 | TRBD2 | TGCGCCAGCAGCCGGGAGGGGGTTGGGACTAGCGAGAACAATGAGCAGTTCTTC | CASSREGVGTSENNEQFF
. | 17 | TRBJ2-1 | TRBV10-1 | . | TGCGCCAGCAGTGATTCGGGAGCTTCTCGATCCTACAATGAGCAGTTCTTC | CASSDSGASRSYNEQFF
once | 14 | TRBJ2-3 | TRBV6-1 | TRBD2 | TGTGCCAGCAGTGACGGGAGGGCCACAGATACGCAGTATTTT | CASSDGRATDTQYF
. | 16 | TRBJ2-7 | TRBV7-2 | . | TGTGCCAGCAGCGCCAGACCCCTATCAAGCTCCTACGAGCAGTACTTC | CASSARPLSSSYEQYF
. | 17 | TRBJ2-6 | TRBV10-3 | TRBD1 | TGTGCCATCAGCATCGACAGGGGAGAACCTGGGGCCAACGTCCTGACTTTC | CAISIDRGEPGANVLTF
once | 19 | TRBJ2-7 | TRBV5-1 | TRBD2 | TGCGCCAGCAGCTCTAAGACTAGCGGGAGGGCCGAGGGACCCTACGAGCAGTACTTC | CASSSKTSGRAEGPYEQYF
. | 15 | TRBJ2-7 | TRBV27 | . | TGTGCCACGGCCCCTCTCCCAGGGTCCGGTTTCGAGCAGTACTTC | CATAPLPGSGFEQYF
few | 11 | TRBJ1-1 | TRBV6-5 | TRBD1 | TGTGCCAGCAGTAGGGACAGGGTGGCTTTCTTT | CASSRDRVAFF
few | 11 | TRBJ1-1 | TRBV20-1 | . | TGCAGTGCTCTCCCCCGCACTGAAGCTTTCTTT | CSALPRTEAFF